This TCR beta chain derives from a study of blood T cell repertoires in COVID-19. At the level of the study: COVID-19 samples collected from the United States, Italy and Spain covered acute and convalescent phases. Sources were T cells, B-cell-depleted T cells, or PBMCs; the material itself was cDNA or gDNA.

Profiled with immunoSEQ multiplex PCR; TCRdb holds only in-frame clones, not every one. The sample lists under 65,000 clones, 70% to 75% occurring once. The CDR3 sequence is 15 residues long. The germline V gene has CDR1 MNHEY and CDR2 SVGAGI. V gave up 3 bases and J gave up 1 base, with 11 bases separating them. The sample consisted of peripheral blood. This chain uses TRBV6-5 with TRBJ2-3; tentative D call: TRBD1 (5 bases). The TCR was taken from a woman aged 70-85 years with acute or convalescent COVID-19. The DNA for the CDR3 is TGTGCCAGCAGTTATGGGGCCAGGGGCACAGATACGCAGTATTTT. Amino acid sequence: CASSYGARGTDTQYF.